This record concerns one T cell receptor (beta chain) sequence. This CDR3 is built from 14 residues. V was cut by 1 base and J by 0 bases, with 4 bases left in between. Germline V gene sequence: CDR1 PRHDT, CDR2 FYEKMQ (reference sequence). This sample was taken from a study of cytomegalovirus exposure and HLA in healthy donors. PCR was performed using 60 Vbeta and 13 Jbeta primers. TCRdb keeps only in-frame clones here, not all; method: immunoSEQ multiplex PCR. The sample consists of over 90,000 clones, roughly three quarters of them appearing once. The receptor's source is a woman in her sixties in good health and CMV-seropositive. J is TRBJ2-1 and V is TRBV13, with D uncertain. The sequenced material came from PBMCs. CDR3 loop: CASSLERSYNEQFF. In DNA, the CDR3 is TGTGCCAGCAGCTTAGAGCGCTCCTACAATGAGCAGTTCTTC.